This T cell receptor beta chain was profiled in a study of technical replicates of blood from a few donors. The germline V gene has CDR1 MNHEY and CDR2 SVGAGI. V lost 8 bases to trimming and J lost 6 bases; unmatched junction nucleotides: 12. The CDR3 runs 15 residues. Measured with immunoSEQ multiplex PCR; TCRdb has only the in-frame clones, and not every one. Counted here are some 74,000 clones, roughly 92% occurring once; the ten biggest clones make up approximately 0.36%. This sequence originates from a human donor in good health. Input material: T cells isolated from PBMCs. The J gene is TRBJ2-3, the V gene TRBV6-5; 9 nucleotides line up with TRBD2. DNA for the CDR3: TGTGCCAGCTCATTATATAGCGGGAGTGGTGATACGCAGTATTTT. Translating it yields CASSLYSGSGDTQYF.